This T cell receptor (beta chain) is drawn from a study of CD8 T cells in Susac syndrome. Germline V gene sequence: CDR1 MNHEY, CDR2 SMNVEV (reference sequence). The CDR3 is 16 amino acids. The V gene end was trimmed by 4 bases and the J gene end by 0 bases; junction bases not matched to a gene: 6. The sequenced target, TCR beta, came from blood CD8+ and CD4+ T cells. Each multiple sclerosis control was a treatment-naive patient with relapsing-remitting disease that was either stable or active. TEMRA cells underwent FACS enrichment and CD8+ and CD4+ T cells underwent negative isolation. RNA in amounts of about 0.5 to 1 ug was reverse transcribed with random hexamers. TCR beta CDR3 was amplified by immunoSEQ covering 54 Vbeta and 13 Jbeta. MiXCR, run by TCRdb on the immunoSEQ multiplex PCR reads, gives a single entry per CDR3 protein. The sample has just over 150,000 distinct CDR3 sequences; just under 95% are singletons.

The rearrangement uses TRBV27 and TRBJ1-5; TRBD1 agrees at 7 bases. Sample: CD8+ T cells from PBMCs. The sequence derives from a human donor with multiple sclerosis. CDR3 residues: CASSSTGTYSNQPQHF. DNA of the CDR3: TGTGCCAGCAGTTCGACAGGGACCTATAGCAATCAGCCCCAGCATTTT.